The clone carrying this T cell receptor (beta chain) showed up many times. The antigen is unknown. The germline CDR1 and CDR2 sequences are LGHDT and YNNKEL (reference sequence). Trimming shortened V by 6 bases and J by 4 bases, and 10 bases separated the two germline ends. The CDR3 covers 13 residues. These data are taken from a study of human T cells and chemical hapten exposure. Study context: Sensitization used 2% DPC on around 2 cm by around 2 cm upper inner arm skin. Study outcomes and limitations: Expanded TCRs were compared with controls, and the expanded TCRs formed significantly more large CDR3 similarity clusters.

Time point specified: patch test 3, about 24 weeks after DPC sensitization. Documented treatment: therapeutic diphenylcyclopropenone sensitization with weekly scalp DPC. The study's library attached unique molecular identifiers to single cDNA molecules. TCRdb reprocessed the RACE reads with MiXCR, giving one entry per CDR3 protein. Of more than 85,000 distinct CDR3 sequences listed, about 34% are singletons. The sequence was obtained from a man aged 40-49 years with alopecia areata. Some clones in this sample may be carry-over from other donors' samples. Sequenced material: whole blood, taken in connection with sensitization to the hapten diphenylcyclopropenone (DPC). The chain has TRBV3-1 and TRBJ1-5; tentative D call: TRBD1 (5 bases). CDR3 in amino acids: CASSRQLNQPQHF. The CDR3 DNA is TGTGCCAGCAGTCGACAGTTAAATCAGCCCCAGCATTTT. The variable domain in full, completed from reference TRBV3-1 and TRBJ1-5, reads DTAVSQTPKYLVTQMGNDKSIKCEQNLGHDTMYWYKQDSKKFLKIMFSYNNKELIINETVPNRFSPKSPDKAHLNLHINSLELGDSAVYFCASSRQLNQPQHFGDGTRLSIL.